Below, 25 T cell receptor beta chains from the same sample are listed, as sequenced in a study of T cells in pancreatic ductal adenocarcinoma. Here immunoSEQ multiplex PCR was the method, and the copy in TCRdb shows in-frame clones only, minus some. The repertoire has 25,000 to 35,000 clones, around 90% of them found once; the top ten carry roughly 2%. The selected patients with pancreatic ductal adenocarcinoma had surgery but no neoadjuvant therapy. The sequenced sample was PBMCs. Receptor source: a human donor with pancreatic ductal adenocarcinoma.

The chain recombines TRBV5-1 with TRBJ2-7; D might be TRBD2 (6 bases). In germline, CDR1 is SGHRS, CDR2 YFSETQ. Trimming left V 0 bases short and J 4 bases short, with 8 bases between. CDR3 size: 13 residues. The CDR3 loop is CASSLEGGYEQYF. CDR3 bases: TGCGCCAGCAGCTTGGAAGGAGGGTACGAGCAGTACTTC.

The V and J genes are TRBV4-3 and TRBJ2-7, with D maybe TRBD1 (7 bases). This CDR3 is built from 15 residues. Per germline, CDR1 LGHNA and CDR2 YSLEER. Trimming pared 1 base from V and 7 bases from J, leaving 17 bases between. The CDR3 region is CASSQVAQGEDEQYF. For the CDR3, the DNA is TGCGCCAGCAGCCAAGTAGCTCAGGGGGAGGATGAGCAGTACTTC.

The V call is TRBV5-1, the J call TRBJ1-1; 7 bases line up with TRBD1. The CDR3 loop spans 13 amino acids. CDR1 is SGHRS and CDR2 is YFSETQ in the germline V gene. With 5 bases clipped from V and 7 bases from J, the junction kept 8 bases outside the gene matches. CDR3 in DNA: TGCGCCAGCAGAACGGGGCAGGGGGGTGAAGCTTTCTTT. Translating gives CASRTGQGGEAFF.

CDR3 nucleotides: TGTGCCAGCAGTTACACAACAAATGAGCAGTTCTTC. Residues: CASSYTTNEQFF. The gene calls are TRBV6-5 and TRBJ2-1, with D hard to call. Trimming took 2 bases from V and 7 from J, leaving 6 bases between them. From germline, CDR1 is MNHEY and CDR2 SVGAGI. The CDR3 is 12 residues long.

J is TRBJ2-3 and V is TRBV15, with a possible D match to TRBD2 (6 bases). V was trimmed by 7 bases and J by 0 bases, leaving 14 bases between them. Germline-derived CDR1 and CDR2 are LNHNV and YYDKDF (reference sequence). CDR3 size: 15 residues. CDR3 region: CATIGSGKSTDTQYF. The CDR3 DNA follows: TGTGCCACCATAGGTAGCGGCAAAAGCACAGATACGCAGTATTTT.

The chain couples TRBV27 to TRBJ1-2; 8 bases fit TRBD1. CDR3 length: 15 residues. CDR1 and CDR2 (germline): MNHEY, SMNVEV (reference sequence). V dropped 4 bases and J dropped 0; count of bases not matched to a gene: 4. The CDR3 loop reads CASSSQGASNYGYTF. CDR3 sequence (DNA): TGTGCCAGCAGTTCCCAGGGGGCGTCTAACTATGGCTACACCTTC.

V gene TRBV27 combines with J gene TRBJ2-1; TRBD1 is a possible D gene (6 bases). Trimming cost V 5 bases and J 0 bases, with 14 bases left between them. CDR3 length: 16 residues. CDR1 and CDR2 from the germline V gene are MNHEY and SMNVEV (reference sequence). CDR3 sequence (DNA): TGTGCCAGCAGTGGGCGTCTGGGGGCCTCCTACAATGAGCAGTTCTTC. The encoded protein is CASSGRLGASYNEQFF.

The V call is TRBV19, the J call TRBJ2-2; no reliable D call. Germline V gives CDR1 LNHDA, CDR2 SQIVND (reference sequence). CDR3 size: 16 residues. The germline V and J ends were trimmed by 0 bases and 3 bases, with 11 bases remaining between them. In DNA, the CDR3 is TGTGCCAGTAGTATAGATCGAAACACAGACACCGGGGAGCTGTTTTTT. This sequence encodes CASSIDRNTDTGELFF.

The chain carries TRBV6-5 and TRBJ1-2; D gene ambiguous. Germline V gene lookup returns CDR1 MNHEY and CDR2 SVGAGI. Deletions cut 8 bases from V and 4 bases from J, with 17 bases between. This CDR3 contains 14 residues. The CDR3 reads CASASWQSTYGYTF. The CDR3 DNA reads as TGTGCCAGCGCATCGTGGCAGAGCACCTATGGCTACACCTTC.

The chain has TRBV18 and TRBJ1-5; 7 nucleotides align to TRBD1. The CDR3 spans 13 residues. The germline CDR1 and CDR2 sequences are KGHSH and LQKENI. After removal of 4 bases from V and 4 bases from J, the junction contained 1 base not matched to a gene. This chain's CDR3 is CASSQGQNQPQHF. CDR3 bases: TGTGCCAGCTCACAGGGACAGAATCAGCCCCAGCATTTT.

The genes are TRBV18 and TRBJ2-5; either TRBD1 or TRBD2 may fit D (5 bases each). Deletions cut 10 bases from V and 4 bases from J, with 22 bases between. This CDR3 region has 15 residues. Germline V gene data show CDR1 as KGHSH and CDR2 as LQKENI. The CDR3 bases are TGTGCCACGCAAAACCGGGACCTCATGGCAGAGACCCAGTACTTC. It is translated as CATQNRDLMAETQYF.

V is TRBV19 and J is TRBJ2-1; TRBD2 matches 8 bases. Per the germline V gene, CDR1 is LNHDA and CDR2 is SQIVND (reference sequence). The CDR3 covers 15 residues. J lost 0 bases, V lost 4 bases, and 2 bases had no gene match. This chain's CDR3 is CASSTGTSSYNEQFF. For the CDR3, the DNA is TGTGCCAGTAGTACAGGGACTAGCTCCTACAATGAGCAGTTCTTC. The full variable domain, with the rest looked up from reference TRBV19 and TRBJ2-1, is DGGITQSPKYLFRKEGQNVTLSCEQNLNHDAMYWYRQDPGQGLRLIYYSQIVNDFQKGDIAEGYSVSREKKESFPLTVTSAQKNPTAFYLCASSTGTSSYNEQFFGPGTRLTVL.

The chain has TRBV7-2 and TRBJ2-7; unclear D gene. CDR3 length: 14 residues. Trimming left V 1 base short and J 3 bases short, with 10 bases between. The germline gives CDR1 SGHTA, CDR2 FQGNSA. The CDR3 bases are TGTGCCAGCAGCTTAGAGGCAGGATTCTACGAGCAGTACTTC. This encodes CASSLEAGFYEQYF. Together with reference TRBV7-2 and TRBJ2-7, the CDR3 gives the full variable domain: GAGVSQSPSNKVTEKGKDVELRCDPISGHTALYWYRQSLGQGLEFLIYFQGNSAPDKSGLPSDRFSAERTGGSVSTLTIQRTQQEDSAVYLCASSLEAGFYEQYFGPGTRLTVT.

V gene TRBV30 combines with J gene TRBJ2-7; D possibly uses TRBD1 or TRBD2 (5 bases each). The CDR3 covers 13 residues. The V end lost 5 bases, the J end lost 12 bases, and 23 bases lay between the germline ends. The germline gives CDR1 GTSNPN, CDR2 SVGIG (reference sequence). The CDR3 DNA follows: TGTGCCTGGTCGTACCTTGCTGGGGGATTTGTGTACTTC. This sequence encodes CAWSYLAGGFVYF.

The rearrangement links TRBV5-1 to TRBJ1-1; no reliable D call. The CDR3 has 13 residues. Trimming left V 3 bases short and J 2 bases short, with 8 bases between. Germline V lookup: CDR1 SGHRS, CDR2 YFSETQ. In DNA, the CDR3 is TGCGCCAGCAGCTCTATGGTCAACACTGAAGCTTTCTTT. Amino acid sequence: CASSSMVNTEAFF.

V and J are TRBV14 and TRBJ2-7, with 7 bases matching TRBD1. The CDR3 is 13 residues long. CDR1 and CDR2 from the germline V gene are SGHDN and FVKESK. Trimming removed 3 bases from V and 4 bases from J; junction bases left unmatched: 3. CDR3: CASSHDRVYEQYF. CDR3 nucleotides: TGTGCCAGCAGCCATGACAGGGTGTACGAGCAGTACTTC.

The rearrangement uses TRBV15 and TRBJ1-1; perhaps TRBD1 as D (5 bases). Germline V gives CDR1 LNHNV, CDR2 YYDKDF (reference sequence). The V and J ends lost 1 base and 5 bases respectively, with 14 bases between them. There are 15 residues in the CDR3. CDR3 coding DNA: TGTGCCACCAGCAGAGGTCATGGGACCCCGACTGAAGCTTTCTTT. Its translation is CATSRGHGTPTEAFF.

This clone appeared a single time. This chain uses TRBV5-4 with TRBJ2-1; weak D call: TRBD2 (7 bases). Trimming took off 1 base at V and 6 bases at J, with 14 bases between the two ends. There are 15 residues in the CDR3. Germline V gene lookup returns CDR1 SGHNT and CDR2 YYREEE (reference sequence). The DNA for the CDR3 is TGTGCCAGCAGCTTGAGGAGGGGGGGAGTCAATGAGCAGTTCTTC. The encoded protein is CASSLRRGGVNEQFF.

The rearrangement uses TRBV7-2 and TRBJ1-1; D not resolved. The CDR3 sequence is 13 residues long. V lost 6 bases and J lost 2, with 10 bases in between. Germline V gives CDR1 SGHTA, CDR2 FQGNSA. The CDR3 region is CASRGLRNTEAFF. The DNA of the CDR3 is TGTGCCAGCAGGGGGTTAAGAAACACTGAAGCTTTCTTT.

This chain joins TRBV29-1 and TRBJ2-2; maybe TRBD2 (6 bases). Trimming took 0 bases from V and 1 from J, leaving 9 bases between them. CDR1 SQVTM and CDR2 ANQGSEA come from the germline V gene. CDR3 size: 15 residues. CDR3 nucleotide sequence: TGCAGCGTTGAAGATCGGCGGGGGAACACCGGGGAGCTGTTTTTT. Translated, it gives CSVEDRRGNTGELFF.

This chain joins TRBV5-1 and TRBJ2-7; 9 nucleotides agree with TRBD2. Unmatched junction bases numbered 18, after V lost 4 bases and J lost 4 bases. Germline V CDR1 and CDR2: SGHRS, YFSETQ. CDR3 length: 18 amino acids. CDR3 protein: CASSRGLASQGPFYEQYF. The CDR3 coding sequence is TGCGCCAGCAGCAGAGGACTAGCGTCACAGGGCCCCTTTTACGAGCAGTACTTC.

This clone has a single count. The CDR3: CASSNSGYTF. The DNA of the CDR3 is TGTGCCAGCAGTAATTCCGGCTACACCTTC. The rearrangement links TRBV6-1 to TRBJ1-2; D gene uncertain. CDR3 length: 10 residues. The germline V gene has CDR1 MNHNS and CDR2 SASEGT. Trimming cost V 5 bases and J 8 bases, with 6 bases left between them.

The chain couples TRBV19 to TRBJ2-1, with D perhaps matching TRBD2 (5 bases). In germline, CDR1 is LNHDA, CDR2 SQIVND (reference sequence). The CDR3 is 13 amino acids. Trimming left V 0 bases short and J 9 bases short, with 9 bases between. In DNA form, the CDR3 reads TGTGCCAGTAGTATAGAACCACGGGGTGAGCAGTTCTTC. This translates into CASSIEPRGEQFF.

The rearrangement links TRBV7-2 to TRBJ2-7, with D possibly being TRBD2 (6 bases). This CDR3 contains 16 residues. Germline CDR1 SGHTA, CDR2 FQGNSA. Deletions cut 2 bases from V and 2 bases from J, with 16 bases between. CDR3 bases: TGTGCCAGCAGCTTAATTCGGGCGGGACCACCCTACGAGCAGTACTTC. Protein sequence: CASSLIRAGPPYEQYF.

The genes are TRBV23-1 and TRBJ2-7, with a weak D call TRBD2 (6 bases). TRBV23-1 is treated as an ORF (open reading frame) with a function not yet certain. V lost 6 bases to trimming and J lost 2 bases, with 29 bases between them. This CDR3 has 19 residues. The CDR3 DNA reads TGCGCCAGCAGGGGATTTTTGGGATCGGGGAAGTGGGAGGCCTACGAGCAGTACTTC. This translates into CASRGFLGSGKWEAYEQYF.